The entry below gives a single T cell receptor (beta chain) sequence along with its context. Sample time point: persistent/refractory GD, antithyroid drugs over 5 years with positive TRAb. PBMC RNA was the source of the TCR library. From each patient, around 8.7 milliliters of peripheral blood was drawn and collected into an EDTA anticoagulant tube. This specimen belongs to a study of regulatory T cells in long-lasting Graves disease. Study summary: To qualify as persistent, Graves' disease required over 5 years of antithyroid drugs with positive TSH receptor antibodies.

CDR1 DFQATT and CDR2 SNEGSKA come from the germline V gene (reference sequence). This CDR3 comprises 10 residues. V lost 6 bases and J lost 6, with 6 bases in between. In building TCR beta libraries, iRepertoire HTBI primers were used together with Arm-PCR of CDR3 regions. TCRdb passed the multiplex PCR reads through MiXCR, listing each CDR3 protein once. The sample has around 430,000 distinct CDR3 sequences, roughly 22% seen once. This chain joins TRBV20-1 and TRBJ2-1; D not resolved. This clonotype was sampled from a female donor with Graves disease. This material consisted of peripheral blood mononuclear cells (PBMCs), taken when the disease was refractory, from a patient treated with antithyroid drugs. This chain's CDR3 is CSARFNEQFF. The DNA of the CDR3 is TGCAGTGCCCGCTTCAATGAGCAGTTCTTC.